This T cell receptor beta chain was found in a study of spatial heterogeneity in lung cancer. This clonotype was seen repeatedly, ten times or more. Germline trimming cut 5 bases from V and 4 bases from J; bases unmatched to any gene: 6. The germline CDR1 and CDR2 sequences are DFQATT and SNEGSKA (reference sequence). The CDR3 is made up of 14 amino acids. The time point was: sample taken at primary tumor resection. Sequencing was performed on whole RNA extracted from tumor and nontumor lung tissue, or from frozen PBMC, and the material was left unsorted. The donors comprised approximately 75 untreated early-stage non-small cell lung cancer patients. Unique molecular identifiers tagged every individual TCR cDNA molecule. TCRdb reprocessed the 5' RACE reads via MiXCR and lists one record per CDR3 protein. In the table there are about 2,600 distinct CDR3 sequences, 4% to 5.5% of which are singletons.

The sample consisted of normal lung tissue next to the tumor, taken at surgery. This receptor was taken from a female donor with early-stage non-small cell lung cancer. The rearrangement joins TRBV20-1 to TRBJ1-5; 9 bases map to TRBD1. CDR3 DNA: TGCAGTGCTCCTTGGGACAGGGATAATCAGCCCCAGCATTTT. Translation: CSAPWDRDNQPQHF.